This TCR beta chain originates from a study of blood T cell repertoires in COVID-19. Some clones are missing from TCRdb's copy, which holds only in-frame ones; the method was immunoSEQ multiplex PCR. The sample includes fewer than 350,000 clones, 85% of them seen just once. This clone came up once. The participants were between about 18 and 90 years old and came from under 25 US areas. Symptom resolution, clearance, or two negative PCRs marked the recovered donors of Cohort 3. The sequencing input was PBMCs or T cells enriched from blood (not recorded which). The receptor's source is a woman between 45 and 65 years old who had recovered from COVID-19.

Written as DNA, the CDR3 is TGTGCCAGAAGCCAGACAGGTTCGAGGGCGCGGGAGCAGTTCTTC. As protein: CARSQTGSRAREQFF. The chain is built from TRBV5-3 and TRBJ2-1; D perhaps matches TRBD1 (6 bases). TRBV5-3 is placed among ORFs of uncertain function. The ends were cut back, 4 bases at V and 10 bases at J, with 21 bases in the middle. This CDR3 region has 15 residues.